This is a list of T cell receptor beta chains from one sample in a study of blood T cell repertoires in COVID-19. Sequencing was performed with immunoSEQ multiplex PCR; in TCRdb, only in-frame clones are kept and a portion is missing. The data hold 200,000 to 250,000 clones, with about 90% observed a single time. Sample: peripheral blood. These receptors were obtained from a young woman who had recovered from COVID-19. Both conserved end residues are part of each CDR3. D genes are given only for firm matches. Part of the rows lack a size; the others show once, few, many or a class for expanded clones.

>TRBJ2-1|TRBD2|.|TRBV12-5
CASGPQLAGGPGEQFF
TGTGCTAGTGGACCCCAACTAGCGGGGGGGCCTGGGGAGCAGTTCTTC
>TRBJ1-5|.|.|TRBV27
CASSPSTGNRDQPQHF
TGTGCCAGCAGTCCGTCGACAGGAAACAGGGATCAGCCCCAGCATTTT
>TRBJ1-5|TRBD1|.|TRBV19
CASSASGTGSTTRNQPQHF
TGTGCCAGTAGTGCCTCCGGGACAGGATCCACCACGCGCAATCAGCCCCAGCATTTT
>TRBJ2-2|TRBD2|.|TRBV6-5
CASSQWGRDTGELFF
TGTGCCAGCTCTCAATGGGGGAGGGACACCGGGGAGCTGTTTTTT
>TRBJ2-7|.|.|TRBV6-1
CASSDRGSLWGLKYEQYF
TGTGCCAGCAGTGACAGGGGAAGTTTATGGGGACTAAAATACGAGCAGTACTTC
>TRBJ1-1|TRBD1|.|TRBV11-2
CASSSGTNWGTGEVRAFF
TGTGCCAGCAGCTCCGGAACAAATTGGGGGACAGGGGAGGTCCGGGCTTTCTTT
>TRBJ1-2|TRBD1|.|TRBV9
CASSPGTAFRSYGYTF
TGTGCCAGCAGCCCCGGGACAGCCTTCCGCAGCTATGGCTACACCTTC
>TRBJ1-1|TRBD1|.|TRBV11-1
CASTLSGGSMNTEAFF
TGTGCCAGCACCCTTTCAGGGGGATCTATGAACACTGAAGCTTTCTTT
>TRBJ2-1|TRBD2|.|TRBV6-5
CASGGSYNEQFF
TGTGCGTCGGGGGGCTCCTACAATGAGCAGTTCTTC
>TRBJ1-4|.|.|TRBV9
CASSVTQGNEKLFF
TGTGCCAGCAGCGTAACACAGGGTAATGAAAAACTGTTTTTT
>TRBJ2-3|.|.|TRBV14
CASSHRGGAPRSTDTQYF
TGTGCCAGCAGCCACAGGGGTGGCGCGCCGAGGAGCACAGATACGCAGTATTTT
>TRBJ2-1|TRBD2|.|TRBV6-1
CASSDRIAGGNEQFF
TGTGCCAGCAGTGATAGAATAGCGGGGGGTAATGAGCAGTTCTTC
>TRBJ1-2|TRBD1|.|TRBV2
CASSEARTGVNYGYTF
TGTGCCAGCAGTGAAGCCCGGACAGGGGTTAACTATGGCTACACCTTC
>TRBJ1-2|TRBD1|.|TRBV11-2
CASRDRGRWDYGYTF
TGTGCCAGCCGGGACAGGGGGCGATGGGACTATGGCTACACCTTC
>TRBJ2-7|.|.|TRBV6-5
CASSKRDKADEQYF
TGTGCCAGCAGTAAAAGGGACAAAGCCGACGAGCAGTACTTC
>TRBJ1-2|TRBD1|.|TRBV7-9
CASSGQGENYGYTF
TGTGCCAGCAGCGGACAGGGGGAGAACTATGGCTACACCTTC
>TRBJ2-7|.|.|TRBV12-3/TRBV12-4
CASSSHRYEQYF
TGTGCCAGCAGTTCCCATAGATACGAGCAGTACTTC
>TRBJ1-2|TRBD1|.|TRBV6-1
CASSEFGGQENTF
TGTGCCAGCAGTGAATTTGGGGGACAGGAGAACACCTTC
>TRBJ2-5|.|.|TRBV5-1
CASSLTTYQETQYF
TGCGCCAGCAGCTTGACTACCTATCAAGAGACCCAGTACTTC
>TRBJ2-6|.|.|TRBV5-1
CASSPDQGWANVLTF
TGCGCCAGCAGCCCCGACCAGGGCTGGGCCAACGTCCTGACTTTC
>TRBJ2-2|TRBD1|.|TRBV29-1
CSVQQGAGGELFF
TGCAGCGTTCAACAGGGGGCCGGAGGGGAGCTGTTTTTT
>TRBJ2-3|TRBD2|.|TRBV9
CASSVATTSGGLRTDTQYF
TGTGCCAGCAGCGTAGCCACGACTAGCGGGGGGCTTCGCACAGATACGCAGTATTTT
>TRBJ2-5|.|.|TRBV24-1
CATSDFRVQETQYF
TGTGCCACCAGTGATTTCCGGGTCCAAGAGACCCAGTACTTC
>TRBJ1-1|TRBD1|few|TRBV9
CASQGGESTEAFF
TGTGCCAGTCAGGGGGGAGAAAGTACTGAAGCTTTCTTT